Below, 31 T cell receptor beta chains from the same sample are listed, as sequenced in a study of vaccination effects on CD4 cells after COVID-19. The antigens these receptors bind are not known. Before sequencing, viral peptide pools were used by the ViraFEST assay to expand antigen-specific CD4+ T cells. When around ten days of culture had elapsed, CD4+ T cells were isolated. Participants were vaccinated with two doses of either the BNT162b2 or mRNA-1273 vaccine. Profiled with immunoSEQ multiplex PCR; TCRdb holds only in-frame clones, not every one. This table has about 27,000 clones, 83% appearing once. The starting material was CD4+ T cells from PBMCs cultured with HCoV-NL63 spike peptides, obtained after COVID-19 vaccination. The receptors originated from a human donor who received a COVID-19 vaccine. Some clones in this sample may be carry-over from other donors' samples.

V gene TRBV7-2 combines with J gene TRBJ1-6, with no clear D. The CDR3 contains 13 residues. V lost 2 bases and J 6 bases, leaving 5 bases between the germline ends. Germline V gene data show CDR1 as SGHTA and CDR2 as FQGNSA. CDR3: CASSLQVNSPLHF. The CDR3 coding sequence is TGTGCCAGCAGCTTACAGGTTAATTCACCCCTCCACTTT.

This rearrangement joins TRBV5-1 to TRBJ2-3; TRBD1 or TRBD2 may be the D gene (5 bases each). V dropped 4 bases and J dropped 1 base, with 19 bases sitting between them. The CDR3 sequence is 17 residues long. Germline CDR1 SGHRS, CDR2 YFSETQ. The CDR3 sequence is CASSTGQLGRGTDTQYF. The CDR3, as DNA: TGCGCCAGCAGCACGGGGCAACTAGGTCGGGGCACAGATACGCAGTATTTT.

V is TRBV18 and J is TRBJ1-2, with a possible D match to TRBD1 (5 bases). V lost 6 bases, J lost 3 bases, and 17 bases lay in between. This CDR3 has 15 amino acids. CDR1 and CDR2 (germline): KGHSH, LQKENI. The CDR3 spells CASSPSGAGDYGYTF. CDR3 in DNA: TGTGCCAGCTCCCCCAGCGGGGCAGGTGACTATGGCTACACCTTC.

This clone came up a few times. The chain is built from TRBV6-2 or TRBV6-3 and TRBJ2-7; D is ambiguous. V was shortened by 0 bases and J by 0 bases, with 6 bases between the two germline ends. This CDR3 is built from 14 residues. The germline gives CDR1 MNHEY, CDR2 SVGEGT. The CDR3 DNA follows: TGTGCCAGCAGTTACTCGTCAGTCTCCTACGAGCAGTACGTC. It specifies CASSYSSVSYEQYV.

This sequence joins TRBV25-1 and TRBJ1-1; D uncertain. The CDR3 runs to 14 residues. The V end was cut by 2 bases, the J end by 1 base, with 8 bases between. Germline V gene lookup returns CDR1 MGHDK and CDR2 SYGVNS. The CDR3 DNA follows: TGTGCCAGCAGTGAAGGGGATAAGAACACTGAAGCTTTCTTT. Residues: CASSEGDKNTEAFF.

The rearrangement joins TRBV3-1 (or the pseudogene TRBV3-2) to TRBJ1-2, with D perhaps matching TRBD1 (6 bases). The V end was cut by 2 bases, the J end by 8 bases, with 6 bases between. Germline loops: CDR1 LGHDT, CDR2 YNNKEL (reference sequence). This CDR3 has 11 residues. The CDR3 bases are TGTGCCAGCAGCCAAAGGGGGGGCTACACCTTC. This translates into CASSQRGGYTF.

This rearrangement joins TRBV5-5 to TRBJ1-6, with D perhaps TRBD1 (5 bases). The V gene's germline CDR1 is SGHKS and CDR2 YYEKEE (reference sequence). V was cut by 4 bases and J by 7 bases, with 12 bases left in between. The CDR3 loop spans 14 amino acids. Here the CDR3 reads CASSPWDGNSPLHF. The CDR3, as DNA: TGTGCCAGCAGCCCATGGGACGGCAATTCACCCCTCCACTTT.

The chain uses TRBV4-1 and TRBJ1-2; possible D gene TRBD1, 6 bases. This CDR3 comprises 14 residues. Trimming took off 2 bases at V and 3 bases at J, with 10 bases between the two ends. Germline V CDR1 and CDR2: MGHRA, YSYEKL. The chain's CDR3 is CASSQQGNDYGYTF. CDR3 nucleotides: TGCGCCAGCAGCCAACAGGGGAATGACTATGGCTACACCTTC.

The V and J genes are TRBV19 and TRBJ1-2; D perhaps matches TRBD1 (6 bases). The ends were cut back, 4 bases at V and 3 bases at J, with 15 bases in the middle. The CDR3 runs to 15 residues. Germline CDR1 is LNHDA and CDR2 is SQIVND (reference sequence). In DNA form, the CDR3 reads TGTGCCAGTAGTAAACGAGGGGGAAGGGACTATGGCTACACCTTC. Translation: CASSKRGGRDYGYTF.

This chain joins TRBV7-9 and TRBJ1-2; a possible D gene is TRBD1 (5 bases). CDR1 and CDR2 (germline): SEHNR, FQNEAQ (reference sequence). Trimming cost V 7 bases and J 0 bases, with 9 bases left between them. The CDR3 runs 13 residues. CDR3 residues: CASNQGSNYGYTF. The CDR3 DNA follows: TGTGCCAGCAACCAGGGATCTAACTATGGCTACACCTTC. The full variable domain, completed using reference TRBV7-9 and TRBJ1-2, is DTGVSQNPRHKITKRGQNVTFRCDPISEHNRLYWYRQTLGQGPEFLTYFQNEAQLEKSRLLSDRFSAERPKGSFSTLEIQRTEQGDSAMYLCASNQGSNYGYTFGSGTRLTVV.

This clone was observed a single time. The V and J genes are TRBV18 and TRBJ2-7, with TRBD1 matching 9 bases. The CDR3 runs to 15 residues. Trimming took 2 bases from V and 4 from J; bases not matched to a gene: 6. Germline CDR1 KGHSH, CDR2 LQKENI. The CDR3 coding sequence is TGTGCCAGCTCACCAGGACAGGGGAAGGTATACGAGCAGTACGTC. The encoded protein is CASSPGQGKVYEQYV.

This CDR3 reads CSVEGWGDEQFF. Written as DNA, the CDR3 is TGCAGCGTTGAAGGGTGGGGGGATGAGCAGTTCTTC. This sequence joins TRBV29-1 and TRBJ2-1; maybe TRBD2 (6 bases). CDR1 and CDR2 (germline): SQVTM, ANQGSEA. The CDR3 runs to 12 residues. V was trimmed by 1 base and J by 8 bases, leaving 9 bases between them.

This chain uses TRBV6-2 or TRBV6-3 with TRBJ1-6, with D hard to call. There are 15 residues in the CDR3. Trimming left V 7 bases short and J 7 bases short, with 17 bases between. The V gene's germline CDR1 is MNHEY and CDR2 SVGEGT. In DNA, the CDR3 is TGTGCCAGCATCCCCGCGGGGTTACAGAATTCACCCCTCCACTTT. Residues: CASIPAGLQNSPLHF.

This clone was detected once. The chain joins TRBV30 to TRBJ2-3; possibly TRBD1 for D (6 bases). V gave up 2 bases and J gave up 1 base, with 22 bases separating them. This CDR3 is 18 amino acids long. Germline V lookup: CDR1 GTSNPN, CDR2 SVGIG (reference sequence). In DNA form, the CDR3 reads TGTGCCTGGAGTCCACCGAATTCCCAGGGGTCGGGCACAGATACGCAGTATTTT. This sequence encodes CAWSPPNSQGSGTDTQYF.

The chain links TRBV7-9 to TRBJ2-5; 11 bases line up with TRBD1. Germline V gene data show CDR1 as SEHNR and CDR2 as FQNEAQ (reference sequence). This CDR3 region has 18 residues. V was clipped by 5 bases and J by 1 base; unmatched bases: 12. As DNA, the CDR3 is TGTGCCAGCAGCCTAAGATTCGGACAGGGGGCCCCCCAAGAGACCCAGTACTTC. Its translation is CASSLRFGQGAPQETQYF.

The V call is TRBV6-2 or TRBV6-3, the J call TRBJ1-2, with D tentatively TRBD1 (6 bases). The CDR3 length is 15 residues. Germline assignment: CDR1 MNHEY and CDR2 SVGEGT. Trimming took 5 bases from V and 0 from J, leaving 13 bases between them. Written as DNA, the CDR3 is TGTGCCAGCAGTCGCCAGGGGCGACCTAACTATGGCTACACCTTC. This gives the protein CASSRQGRPNYGYTF.

The rearrangement joins TRBV5-1 to TRBJ1-4, with D perhaps matching TRBD1 (5 bases). Germline V CDR1 and CDR2: SGHRS, YFSETQ. V was cut by 4 bases and J by 4 bases, with 11 bases left in between. The CDR3 covers 14 residues. CDR3 in amino acids: CASSPGGSNEKLFF. The CDR3 DNA reads TGCGCCAGCAGCCCCGGGGGTAGTAATGAAAAACTGTTTTTT. Combining the CDR3 with reference TRBV5-1 and TRBJ1-4 gives the whole variable domain KAGVTQTPRYLIKTRGQQVTLSCSPISGHRSVSWYQQTPGQGLQFLFEYFSETQRNKGNFPGRFSGRQFSNSRSEMNVSTLELGDSALYLCASSPGGSNEKLFFGSGTQLSVL.

This chain joins TRBV3-1 (or the pseudogene TRBV3-2) and TRBJ1-5, with no clear D. Germline CDR1 and CDR2: LGHDT and YNNKEL (reference sequence). The V and J ends lost 0 bases and 6 bases respectively, with 9 bases between them. The CDR3 covers 14 residues. The CDR3 coding sequence is TGTGCCAGCAGCCAAGATCACCGCGGTCAGCCCCAGCATTTT. This encodes CASSQDHRGQPQHF.

The chain is built from TRBV4-1 and TRBJ2-1; D not certain. This CDR3 has 13 residues. The V end lost 1 base, the J end lost 8 bases, and 9 bases lay between the germline ends. Germline assignment: CDR1 MGHRA and CDR2 YSYEKL. The chain's CDR3 is CASSQVNGYEQFF. In DNA, the CDR3 is TGCGCCAGCAGCCAAGTTAACGGGTATGAGCAGTTCTTC.

This clone has just one count. The rearrangement uses TRBV27 and TRBJ1-2, with TRBD1 matching over 7 bases. CDR1 MNHEY and CDR2 SMNVEV come from the germline V gene (reference sequence). The junction had 8 bases not matched to a gene; V was cut back by 8 bases and J by 5 bases. The CDR3 is 13 amino acids. Here the CDR3 reads CASSLQGRYGYTF. CDR3 coding DNA: TGTGCCAGCTCATTACAGGGGAGGTATGGCTACACCTTC.

The chain has TRBV13 and TRBJ2-5; perhaps TRBD1 as D (6 bases). CDR1 and CDR2 (germline): PRHDT, FYEKMQ (reference sequence). The V gene lost 5 bases and the J gene lost 5 bases, with 9 bases spanning the gap. The CDR3 extends over 12 amino acids. The CDR3 bases are TGTGCCAGCAGCACCCAGGGGGAGACCCAGTACTTC. This codes for CASSTQGETQYF.

This clone has only a few counts. The chain employs TRBV5-1 and TRBJ2-4; 11 positions match TRBD2. CDR3 size: 15 residues. Germline values: CDR1 SGHRS, CDR2 YFSETQ. The V segment lost 0 bases and the J segment 8 bases; nucleotides outside the gene matches: 4. The CDR3 DNA reads as TGCGCCAGCAGCTTGGATGGGACTAGCGGCGACATTCAGTACTTC. It encodes CASSLDGTSGDIQYF.

The CDR3 region has the DNA TGTGCCAGTAGTACAACAGGGGAGACTGGCTACACCTTC. Protein product: CASSTTGETGYTF. The V and J genes are TRBV19 and TRBJ1-2, with 7 bases fitting TRBD1. Germline loops: CDR1 LNHDA, CDR2 SQIVND (reference sequence). This CDR3 is built from 13 residues. V was clipped by 4 bases and J by 7 bases; unmatched bases: 6. Supplemented by reference TRBV19 and TRBJ1-2, the full variable domain reads DGGITQSPKYLFRKEGQNVTLSCEQNLNHDAMYWYRQDPGQGLRLIYYSQIVNDFQKGDIAEGYSVSREKKESFPLTVTSAQKNPTAFYLCASSTTGETGYTFGSGTRLTVV.

The chain has TRBV10-1 and TRBJ1-6, with 7 bases that match TRBD1. The CDR3 spans 16 residues. Germline V gives CDR1 WNHNN, CDR2 SYGVQD (reference sequence). V dropped 6 bases and J dropped 7; count of bases not matched to a gene: 12. The CDR3 DNA is TGCGCCAGCAGCCGGACCACAGGGGCCGGCAATTCACCCCTCCACTTT. Translated: CASSRTTGAGNSPLHF.

The J gene is TRBJ2-1, the V gene TRBV10-2; D might be TRBD1 or TRBD2, each matching 5 bases. The CDR3 spans 15 residues. Trimming removed 6 bases from V and 8 bases from J, with 20 bases in between. CDR1 and CDR2 from the germline V gene are WSHSY and SAAADI. CDR3 in DNA: TGCGCCAGCAGCGCGCGGGCAGGGTATAATGATGAGCAGTTCTTC. This translates into CASSARAGYNDEQFF.

This chain joins TRBV5-6 and TRBJ1-3; 7 bases line up with TRBD1. Germline trimming cut 0 bases from V and 4 bases from J; bases unmatched to any gene: 4. The CDR3 covers 15 residues. Germline V gene lookup returns CDR1 SGHDT and CDR2 YYEEEE. CDR3 coding DNA: TGTGCCAGCAGCTTGGTGGGGGACAGCGGAAACACCATATATTTT. Encoded protein: CASSLVGDSGNTIYF.

The gene calls are TRBV19 and TRBJ1-5; 7 bases are a match to TRBD1. V lost 5 bases to trimming and J lost 15 bases; unmatched junction nucleotides: 16. Germline lookup yields CDR1 LNHDA and CDR2 SQIVND (reference sequence). The CDR3 length is 14 residues. The CDR3 protein is CASSPRQGGEGRHF. CDR3 nucleotide sequence: TGTGCCAGTAGTCCTCGACAGGGAGGGGAAGGGAGGCATTTT.

The V and J genes are TRBV2 and TRBJ2-1, with D unclear. There are 14 residues in the CDR3. In germline, CDR1 is SNHLY, CDR2 FYNNEI. V gave up 6 bases and J gave up 2 bases, with 11 bases separating them. CDR3 in DNA: TGTGCCAGCAGACGTGACGAGACCTACAATGAGCAGTTCTTC. It encodes CASRRDETYNEQFF.

This chain connects TRBV3-1 (or the pseudogene TRBV3-2) to TRBJ2-1, with D unclear. Germline CDR1 and CDR2: LGHDT and YNNKEL (reference sequence). This CDR3 has 14 amino acids. V was cut by 3 bases and J by 0 bases, with 6 bases left in between. This CDR3 reads CASSQVSSYNEQFF. The DNA of the CDR3 is TGTGCCAGCAGCCAGGTAAGCTCCTACAATGAGCAGTTCTTC.

V usage is TRBV10-3 and J usage is TRBJ1-3, with a weak D call TRBD1 (5 bases). This CDR3 contains 15 residues. Germline CDR1 is ENHRY and CDR2 is SYGVKD. Deletions cut 6 bases from V and 0 bases from J, with 12 bases between. In nucleotides, the CDR3 is TGTGCCATCAGCGGCGGACACCCCTCTGGAAACACCATATATTTT. Protein sequence: CAISGGHPSGNTIYF.

This rearrangement joins TRBV18 to TRBJ1-1; no clear D. The CDR3 covers 16 residues. Trimming left V 3 bases short and J 1 base short, with 15 bases between. Germline V lookup: CDR1 KGHSH, CDR2 LQKENI. CDR3 region: CASSPRVNSENTEAFF. CDR3 nucleotide sequence: TGTGCCAGCTCACCTCGTGTTAACTCCGAGAACACTGAAGCTTTCTTT.